This paragraph covers one T cell receptor beta chain sequence. Germline loops: CDR1 MDHEN, CDR2 SYDVKM. Trimming removed 5 bases from V and 1 base from J, with 5 bases in between. CDR3 length: 13 residues. Profiled with immunoSEQ multiplex PCR; TCRdb holds only in-frame clones, not every one. This repertoire shows about 96,000 clones, 93% found once; its top ten account for roughly 2%. This entry belongs to a study of PD-1 blockade in classical Hodgkin lymphoma. Regarding time point: cycle 4 day 1 (C4D1), after more than five weeks of nivolumab. Each and every patient relapsed after autologous stem cell transplantation, and patients got differing brentuximab vedotin exposure.

Specimen: peripheral blood mononuclear cells (PBMCs), collected before the fourth cycle of nivolumab. The clonotype originates from a human donor with classical Hodgkin lymphoma. The V call is TRBV28, the J call TRBJ2-2; no clear D gene. The CDR3 nucleotides read TGTGCCAGCAGTAGCATGAACACCGGGGAGCTGTTTTTT. Amino acid sequence: CASSSMNTGELFF.